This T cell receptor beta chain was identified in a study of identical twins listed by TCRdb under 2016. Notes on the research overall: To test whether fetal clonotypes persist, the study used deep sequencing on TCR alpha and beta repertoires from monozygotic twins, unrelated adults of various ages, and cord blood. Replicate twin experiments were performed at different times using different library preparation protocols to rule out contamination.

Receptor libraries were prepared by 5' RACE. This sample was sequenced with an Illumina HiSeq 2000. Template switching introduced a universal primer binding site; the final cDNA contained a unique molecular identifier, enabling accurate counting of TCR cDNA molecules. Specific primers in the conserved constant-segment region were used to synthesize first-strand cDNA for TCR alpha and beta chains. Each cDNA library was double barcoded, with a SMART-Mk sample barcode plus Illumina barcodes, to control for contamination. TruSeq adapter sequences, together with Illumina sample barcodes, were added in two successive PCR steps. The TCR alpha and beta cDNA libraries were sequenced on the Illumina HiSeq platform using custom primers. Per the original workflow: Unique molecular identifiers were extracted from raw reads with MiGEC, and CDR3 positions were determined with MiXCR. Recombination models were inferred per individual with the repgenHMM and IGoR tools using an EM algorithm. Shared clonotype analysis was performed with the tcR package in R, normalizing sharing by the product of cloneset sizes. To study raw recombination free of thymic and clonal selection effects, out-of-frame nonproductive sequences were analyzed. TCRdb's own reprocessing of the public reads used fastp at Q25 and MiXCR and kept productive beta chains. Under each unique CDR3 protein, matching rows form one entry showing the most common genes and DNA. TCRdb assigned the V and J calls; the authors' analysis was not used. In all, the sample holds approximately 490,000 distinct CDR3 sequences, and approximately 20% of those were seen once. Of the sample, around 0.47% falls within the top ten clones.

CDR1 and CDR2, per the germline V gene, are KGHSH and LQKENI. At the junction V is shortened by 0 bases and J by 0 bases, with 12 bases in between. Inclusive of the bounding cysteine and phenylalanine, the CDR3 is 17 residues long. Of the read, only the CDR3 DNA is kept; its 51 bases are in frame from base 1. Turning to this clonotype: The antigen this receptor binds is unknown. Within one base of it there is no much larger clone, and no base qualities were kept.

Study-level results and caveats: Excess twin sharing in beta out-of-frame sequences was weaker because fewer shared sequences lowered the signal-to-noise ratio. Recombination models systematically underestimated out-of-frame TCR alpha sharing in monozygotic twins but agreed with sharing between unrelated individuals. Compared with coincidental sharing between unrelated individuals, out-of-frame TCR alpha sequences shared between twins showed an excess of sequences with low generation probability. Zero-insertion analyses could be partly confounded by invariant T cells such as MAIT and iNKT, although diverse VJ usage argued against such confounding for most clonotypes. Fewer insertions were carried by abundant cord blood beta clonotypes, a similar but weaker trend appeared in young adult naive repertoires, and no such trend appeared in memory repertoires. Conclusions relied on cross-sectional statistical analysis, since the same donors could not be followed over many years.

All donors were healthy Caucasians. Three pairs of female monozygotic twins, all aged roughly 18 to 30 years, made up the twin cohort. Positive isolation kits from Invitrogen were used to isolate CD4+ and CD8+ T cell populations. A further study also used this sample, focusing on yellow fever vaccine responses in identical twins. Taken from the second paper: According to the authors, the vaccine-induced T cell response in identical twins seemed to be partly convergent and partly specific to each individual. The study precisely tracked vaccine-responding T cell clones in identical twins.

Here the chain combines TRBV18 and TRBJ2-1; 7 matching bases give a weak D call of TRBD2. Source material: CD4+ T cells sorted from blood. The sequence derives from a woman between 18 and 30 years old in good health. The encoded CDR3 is CASSPPAGARSYNEQFF. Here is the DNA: TGTGCCAGCTCACCACCGGCGGGGGCTCGCTCCTACAATGAGCAGTTCTTC.